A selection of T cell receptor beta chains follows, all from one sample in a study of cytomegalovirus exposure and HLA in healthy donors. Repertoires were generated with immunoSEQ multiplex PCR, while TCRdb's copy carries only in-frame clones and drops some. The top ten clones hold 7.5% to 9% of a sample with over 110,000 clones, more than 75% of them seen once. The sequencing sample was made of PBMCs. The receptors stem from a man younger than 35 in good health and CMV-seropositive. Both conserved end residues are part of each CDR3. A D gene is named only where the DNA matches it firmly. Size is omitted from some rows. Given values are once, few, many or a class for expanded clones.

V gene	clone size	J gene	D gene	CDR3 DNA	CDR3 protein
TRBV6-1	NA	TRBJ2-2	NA	TGTGCCAGCAGTGAAATGCTAGCGAACACCGGGGAGCTGTTTTTT	CASSEMLANTGELFF
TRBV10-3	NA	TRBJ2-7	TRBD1	TGTGCCATCAGTGAGTCGAGGGTGGGGACAGGGTTCTACGAGCAGTACTTC	CAISESRVGTGFYEQYF
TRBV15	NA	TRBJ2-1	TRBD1	TGTGCCACCAGCAGAGATAGAGGACAGGGCTACAATGAGCAGTTCTTC	CATSRDRGQGYNEQFF
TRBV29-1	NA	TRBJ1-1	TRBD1	TGCAGCGTTGAAAACCCGGGACAGGGTCACACTGAAGCTTTCTTT	CSVENPGQGHTEAFF
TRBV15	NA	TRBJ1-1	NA	TGTGCCACCAGCAGAGGAGAGGGTGGTCCTGAAGCTTTCTTT	CATSRGEGGPEAFF
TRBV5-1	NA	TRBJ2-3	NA	TGCGCCAGCAGCTTCGAGGATTCGGTTACAGATACGCAGTATTTT	CASSFEDSVTDTQYF
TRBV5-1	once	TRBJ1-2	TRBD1	TGCGCCAGCAGCAATGGACAGGGCCCAGAGCATGGCTACACCTTC	CASSNGQGPEHGYTF
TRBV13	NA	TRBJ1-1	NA	TGTGCCAGCAGCTTATTCGGGAGGGGCCGCACTGAAGCTTTCTTT	CASSLFGRGRTEAFF
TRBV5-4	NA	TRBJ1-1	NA	TGTGCCAGCAGCACAGCGGGAGGGAACACTGAAGCTTTCTTT	CASSTAGGNTEAFF
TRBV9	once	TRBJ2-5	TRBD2	TGTGCCAGCTCCTACGGGGGGAGAGGGTTTAAAGAGACCCAGTACTTC	CASSYGGRGFKETQYF
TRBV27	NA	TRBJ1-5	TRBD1	TGTGCCAGCAGGTTTGACAGGGAAGGTAGCAATCAGCCCCAGCATTTT	CASRFDREGSNQPQHF
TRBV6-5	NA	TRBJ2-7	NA	TGTGCCAGCAGGCCTCAAGGGGGGGGTGGCGACGAGCAGTACTTC	CASRPQGGGGDEQYF
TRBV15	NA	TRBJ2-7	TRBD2	TGTGCCACCAGTAGCGGGGTTAAATACGAGCAGTACTTC	CATSSGVKYEQYF
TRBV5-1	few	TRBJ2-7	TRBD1	TGCGCCAGCAGCTTGGGACAGGGTTGGTCCTACGAGCAGTACTTC	CASSLGQGWSYEQYF
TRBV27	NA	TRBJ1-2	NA	TGTGCCAGCAGTCAACAAGGACAGATTCATAACTATGGCTACACCTTC	CASSQQGQIHNYGYTF
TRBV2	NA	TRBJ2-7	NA	TGTGCCAGCAGTGAGCAGGTCTACGAGCAGTACTTC	CASSEQVYEQYF